This T cell receptor (beta chain) was retrieved from a study of cytomegalovirus exposure and HLA in healthy donors. The CDR3 consists of 15 residues. Germline V CDR1 and CDR2: LNHDA, SQIVND (reference sequence). The V segment lost 9 bases and the J segment 2 bases; nucleotides outside the gene matches: 8. The PCR had 60 Vbeta and 13 Jbeta primers. Repertoires were generated with immunoSEQ multiplex PCR, while TCRdb's copy carries only in-frame clones and drops some. The top ten clones hold roughly 1.6% of a sample with about 190,000 clones, roughly 79% of them seen once. These donors counted as nominally healthy when sampled, but unrecorded immune exposures were likely. Regarding this clone: No antigen is known for it.

The study, taken as a whole, reports: There were some public TCRs occurring in many donors, but most TCR sequences were rare. According to a later analysis, donors in an Asian-associated ancestry cluster reportedly had fewer N-insertions than the roughly 720-donor mean. Later analysis identified about 18,000 TCR beta sequences associated with HLA alleles, using a false discovery rate threshold of 0.05.

Sample: PBMCs. The clonotype was recovered from a woman aged 18-29 years in good health and CMV-seronegative. J is TRBJ2-1 and V is TRBV19; 9 bases match TRBD2. The CDR3 sequence: CARHNSGSTYNEQFF. The CDR3 region has the DNA TGTGCCAGACATAATAGCGGGAGTACCTACAATGAGCAGTTCTTC.